Below, 24 T cell receptor beta chains from the same sample are listed, as sequenced in a study of CD8 T cells in ankylosing spondylitis. TCRdb re-called the 5' RACE reads through MiXCR, storing one row per CDR3 protein. The table records about 440,000 distinct CDR3 sequences, approximately 17% of them present only once. Findings of the study overall: Ankylosing spondylitis blood seemed to carry a telltale TCR beta motif made of eight or nine highly homologous variants.

Their antigens remain unidentified. The specimen was blood, either unsorted or a sorted T cell fraction (not recorded which). The receptor set was obtained from a male donor with ankylosing spondylitis.

A few counts support this clonotype. The chain links TRBV20-1 to TRBJ2-5, with D perhaps being TRBD1 or TRBD2 (5 bases each). The CDR3 consists of 11 residues. Looked up from germline, CDR1 is DFQATT and CDR2 is SNEGSKA (reference sequence). Between the trimmed V and J ends, which lost 8 bases and 5 bases, there was a span of 12 bases. The DNA of the CDR3 is TGCAGTACAGGAGGCGGGGAGACCCAGTACTTC. Translation: CSTGGGETQYF.

The chain couples TRBV12-3 or TRBV12-4 to TRBJ2-7, with TRBD1 matching over 8 bases. This CDR3 spans 15 amino acids. V was clipped by 6 bases and J by 3 bases; unmatched bases: 10. CDR3: CASSHPGGKVYEQYF. The CDR3 DNA reads TGTGCCAGCAGCCACCCAGGGGGCAAGGTCTACGAGCAGTACTTC.

This clonotype was detected a few times. The gene calls are TRBV6-1 and TRBJ1-1; D uncertain. The CDR3 totals 11 residues. Germline V CDR1 and CDR2: MNHNS, SASEGT. CDR3 DNA: TGTGCATGCCAGCTGAACACTGAAGCTTTCTTT. The encoded protein is CACQLNTEAFF.

V usage is TRBV4-2 and J usage is TRBJ2-7; D is possibly TRBD2 (7 bases). CDR1 is LGHNA and CDR2 is YNFKEQ in the germline V gene. Trimming cost V 4 bases and J 6 bases, with 25 bases left between them. The CDR3 totals 17 residues. The CDR3 DNA is TGTGCCAGCAGCCCCAACCACGCGGGAGTAGAGGGGGGCGAGCAGTACTTC. Its translation is CASSPNHAGVEGGEQYF.

This clonotype was counted ten times or more. The gene calls are TRBV12-3 or TRBV12-4 and TRBJ1-6, with no clear D. This CDR3 has 14 residues. With 4 bases removed from V and 5 bases from J, the gap between germline ends came to 9 bases. CDR3 coding DNA: TGTGCCAGCAGTTGGGGAACAGATAATTCACCCCTCCACTTT. This encodes CASSWGTDNSPLHF.

This chain joins TRBV12-3 or TRBV12-4 and TRBJ2-7; D is unclear. CDR3 length: 15 amino acids. The ends were cut back, 6 bases at V and 0 bases at J, with 15 bases in the middle. CDR3 coding DNA: TGTGCCAGCAGCAGAGGACCGCTAAGCTCCTACGAGCAGTACTTC. This translates into CASSRGPLSSYEQYF.

The chain links TRBV28 to TRBJ2-5, with TRBD1 matching over 11 bases. This CDR3 is built from 15 residues. The V and J ends lost 6 bases and 6 bases, in that order; junction bases with no gene match: 9. Germline CDR1 is MDHEN and CDR2 is SYDVKM. The CDR3, as DNA: TGTGCCAGCAGCCCAGGGACAGGGGGGATTCAGACCCAGTACTTC. This sequence encodes CASSPGTGGIQTQYF.

The chain joins TRBV6-1 to TRBJ1-3; D gene uncertain. The CDR3 extends over 15 amino acids. From germline, CDR1 is MNHNS and CDR2 SASEGT. Trimming stripped 3 bases from V and 0 bases from J, with 9 bases between. The CDR3 DNA reads as TGTGCCAGCAGTGAGGGGAGCTACTCTGGAAACACCATATATTTT. It specifies CASSEGSYSGNTIYF.

The chain joins TRBV20-1 to TRBJ2-7; a possible D gene is TRBD2 (6 bases). The V end was cut by 6 bases, the J end by 2 bases, with 20 bases between. CDR1 is DFQATT and CDR2 is SNEGSKA in the germline V gene (reference sequence). The CDR3 is 15 amino acids. The CDR3 protein is CSANRGGANPYEQYF. CDR3 in DNA: TGCAGTGCCAACCGGGGAGGAGCGAACCCCTACGAGCAGTACTTC.

The chain has TRBV28 and TRBJ1-6; 7 positions match TRBD1. The CDR3 runs to 15 residues. The junction had 7 bases not matched to a gene; V was cut back by 1 base and J by 10 bases. Germline CDR1 MDHEN, CDR2 SYDVKM. The CDR3 sequence: CASSLLAPGGSPLHF. CDR3 sequence (DNA): TGTGCCAGCAGTTTATTGGCCCCAGGGGGATCACCCCTCCACTTT.

In this sample, this clonotype turned up a few times. The V and J genes are TRBV10-2 and TRBJ2-6; D remains ambiguous. In germline, CDR1 is WSHSY, CDR2 SAAADI. V gave up 6 bases and J gave up 0 bases, with 9 bases separating them. CDR3 length equals 15 residues. CDR3 nucleotide sequence: TGCGCCAGCAGGAATCCGAACTCTGGGGCCAACGTCCTGACTTTC. Translation: CASRNPNSGANVLTF.

This clonotype was picked up a small number of times. This chain links TRBV11-2 with TRBJ2-1, with 10 positions matching TRBD2. The CDR3 has 15 residues. The germline gives CDR1 SGHAT, CDR2 FQNNGV. V shed 2 bases, J shed 5 bases, and the junction held 3 bases outside the gene matches. In nucleotides, the CDR3 is TGTGCCAGCAGCTTACGCCTAGCGGGGGACAATGAGCAGTTCTTC. Its protein product is CASSLRLAGDNEQFF.

This clonotype was observed a few times. The rearrangement joins TRBV19 to TRBJ2-6; 8 bases are shared with TRBD1. V gave up 5 bases and J gave up 0 bases; unmatched junction bases: 9. Germline CDR1 reads LNHDA; CDR2 reads SQIVND (reference sequence). The CDR3 has 18 residues. In nucleotides, the CDR3 is TGTGCCAGTAGTGACCGGACAGGGCAATACTCTGGGGCCAACGTCCTGACTTTC. This translates into CASSDRTGQYSGANVLTF.

The rearrangement joins TRBV15 to TRBJ2-4, with a tentative D call TRBD2 (6 bases). The V and J ends lost 3 bases and 2 bases respectively, with 8 bases between them. The CDR3 is 14 residues long. In germline, CDR1 is LNHNV, CDR2 YYDKDF (reference sequence). The CDR3 DNA sequence: TGTGCCACCAGCAGGGGGGGAACCAAAAACATTCAGTACTTC. It yields the protein CATSRGGTKNIQYF.

The J gene is TRBJ1-2, the V gene TRBV7-9; 7 bases agree with TRBD1. The CDR3 loop spans 14 amino acids. CDR1 SEHNR and CDR2 FQNEAQ come from the germline V gene (reference sequence). V shed 4 bases, J shed 6 bases, and the junction held 8 bases outside the gene matches. For the CDR3, the DNA is TGTGCCAGCAGCTCGACAGGGTTCGGGGATGGCTACACCTTC. Translated, it gives CASSSTGFGDGYTF.

The table lists this clonotype with many counts. The V and J genes are TRBV10-3 and TRBJ2-1; no clear D. V was trimmed by 3 bases and J by 6 bases, leaving 6 bases between them. The CDR3 is 12 amino acids. The germline V gene has CDR1 ENHRY and CDR2 SYGVKD. The CDR3 loop reads CAISELSNEQFF. The CDR3 DNA reads as TGTGCCATCAGTGAACTGTCCAATGAGCAGTTCTTC.

There are a few counts of this clonotype. V and J are TRBV7-3 and TRBJ2-2, with D unresolved. CDR3 size: 13 residues. CDR1 is SGHTA, CDR2 FQGTGA, per germline. The V end lost 4 bases, the J end lost 6 bases, and 9 bases lay between the germline ends. The CDR3 DNA follows: TGTGCCAGCAGCTCGATTTTCGCCGGGGAGCTGTTTTTT. Encoded protein: CASSSIFAGELFF.

This clonotype was detected ten times or more. This chain links TRBV7-2 with TRBJ2-7; 11 bases agree with TRBD2. The CDR3 length is 15 residues. Per germline, CDR1 SGHTA and CDR2 FQGNSA. The ends lost 6 bases at V and 2 bases at J; junction bases unmatched: 6. Written as DNA, the CDR3 is TGTGCCAGCAGTCCCCGGACTAGCGGGCCCTACGAGCAGTACTTC. This gives the protein CASSPRTSGPYEQYF.

This clonotype came up many times. This chain uses TRBV9 with TRBJ2-3; 10 bases align to TRBD2. CDR1 SGDLS and CDR2 YYNGEE come from the germline V gene. V lost 3 bases, J lost 6 bases, and 4 bases stayed unmatched. CDR3 size: 14 residues. CDR3 nucleotide sequence: TGTGCCAGCAGCGCGGGACTAGCGTTGGATACGCAGTATTTT. This codes for CASSAGLALDTQYF. The whole variable domain, remainder taken from reference TRBV9 and TRBJ2-3, is DSGVTQTPKHLITATGQRVTLRCSPRSGDLSVYWYQQSLDQGLQFLIQYYNGEERAKGNILERFSAQQFPDLHSELNLSSLELGDSALYFCASSAGLALDTQYFGPGTRLTVL.

At least ten counts were recorded for this clonotype. Here the CDR3 DNA reads TGTGCCAGCAGTCCGCCCCAATTTCAAGCTAACTATGGCTACACCTTC. Its protein is CASSPPQFQANYGYTF. The chain is built from TRBV12-3 or TRBV12-4 and TRBJ1-2; D gene unclear. V shed 5 bases and J shed 0 bases, with 16 bases lying between them. The CDR3 is 16 residues long.

This clonotype was counted only a few times. The rearrangement uses TRBV28 and TRBJ2-5; 11 bases are shared with TRBD1. Trimming at V came to 5 bases and at J to 4 bases, leaving 12 bases not matched to a gene. CDR3 length: 17 residues. Germline V gene sequence: CDR1 MDHEN, CDR2 SYDVKM. The CDR3, as DNA: TGTGCCAGCAGTGGACACCCCGGGACAGGGGGTCGAGAGACCCAGTACTTC. As protein: CASSGHPGTGGRETQYF.

The gene calls are TRBV7-8 and TRBJ2-7; D is perhaps TRBD1 or TRBD2 (6 bases each). This CDR3 region has 17 residues. CDR1 and CDR2 from the germline V gene are SGHVS and FQNEAQ. Deletions cut 1 base from V and 0 bases from J, with 16 bases between. The CDR3 coding sequence is TGTGCCAGCAGCTTAGAGGGGGGAGGCTCCCCCTCCTACGAGCAGTACTTC. Protein sequence: CASSLEGGGSPSYEQYF.

This sequence joins TRBV5-1 and TRBJ2-5; TRBD1 aligns across 11 bases. Per the germline V gene, CDR1 is SGHRS and CDR2 is YFSETQ. V trimming: 5 bases; J trimming: 5 bases; junction bases outside the gene matches: 5. The CDR3 totals 14 residues. CDR3 protein: CASSGQGAGETQYF. In nucleotides, the CDR3 is TGCGCCAGCAGTGGACAGGGGGCAGGGGAGACCCAGTACTTC. Full variable domain (rest looked up from reference TRBV5-1 and TRBJ2-5): KAGVTQTPRYLIKTRGQQVTLSCSPISGHRSVSWYQQTPGQGLQFLFEYFSETQRNKGNFPGRFSGRQFSNSRSEMNVSTLELGDSALYLCASSGQGAGETQYFGPGTRLLVL.

The chain combines TRBV7-8 with TRBJ1-3, with 9 bases lining up with TRBD1. This CDR3 has 18 amino acids. Trimming took 0 bases from V and 7 from J; bases not matched to a gene: 13. Germline V CDR1 and CDR2: SGHVS, FQNEAQ. CDR3 bases: TGTGCCAGCAGCTTAGCGACGGGGGGACAGGGTATGCGGAACACCATATATTTT. Protein: CASSLATGGQGMRNTIYF.